The 20 T cell receptor beta chains below all came from one sample that was sequenced in a study of blood T cell repertoires in COVID-19. The protocol was immunoSEQ multiplex PCR, while the TCRdb copy is restricted to in-frame clones and leaves out a portion. Of 280,000 or so clones listed, roughly nine tenths are singletons. The sequenced sample consisted of PBMCs or T cells enriched from blood (not recorded which). The source of these receptors is a woman aged 45-65 years who had been exposed to COVID-19.

Here the CDR3 reads CASSQDWASRETQYF. The DNA of the CDR3 is TGTGCCAGCAGCCAAGATTGGGCTAGCAGAGAGACCCAGTACTTC. The chain uses TRBV4-2 and TRBJ2-5, with D possibly TRBD2 on 5 matching bases. From germline, CDR1 is LGHNA and CDR2 YNFKEQ. The V and J ends lost 0 bases and 4 bases respectively, with 12 bases between them. The CDR3 is 15 residues long.

The rearrangement joins TRBV7-9 to TRBJ2-7, with 7 bases fitting TRBD2. This CDR3 has 14 amino acids. V trimming: 6 bases; J trimming: 1 base; junction bases outside the gene matches: 6. CDR1 SEHNR and CDR2 FQNEAQ come from the germline V gene (reference sequence). The CDR3 DNA is TGTGCCAGCAGAGTAAGCGGGGAGTCCTACGAGCAGTACTTC. Its translation is CASRVSGESYEQYF.

The CDR3 DNA reads as TGTGCCAGCAGCCTGGGAGCTCGGGACTCCGCCACAGATACGCAGTATTTT. The encoded protein is CASSLGARDSATDTQYF. This chain links TRBV5-4 with TRBJ2-3, with D perhaps TRBD2 (6 bases). Trimming shortened V by 4 bases and J by 2 bases, and 20 bases separated the two germline ends. This CDR3 is built from 17 residues. Germline CDR1 SGHNT, CDR2 YYREEE (reference sequence). The full variable domain, rest sourced from reference TRBV5-4 and TRBJ2-3, is ETGVTQSPTHLIKTRGQQVTLRCSSQSGHNTVSWYQQALGQGPQFIFQYYREEENGRGNFPPRFSGLQFPNYSSELNVNALELDDSALYLCASSLGARDSATDTQYFGPGTRLTVL.

The rearrangement links TRBV30 to TRBJ2-7, with D possibly matching TRBD1 (5 bases). This CDR3 region has 15 residues. Per germline, CDR1 GTSNPN and CDR2 SVGIG (reference sequence). Trimming pared 2 bases from V and 3 bases from J, leaving 17 bases between. The CDR3 protein is CAWSRRQTLFYEQYF. The CDR3, as DNA: TGTGCCTGGAGTAGGAGACAGACCCTTTTCTACGAGCAGTACTTC.

The rearrangement joins TRBV19 to TRBJ1-2, with D possibly being TRBD1 (5 bases). V was trimmed by 6 bases and J by 3 bases, leaving 17 bases between them. Germline V CDR1 and CDR2: LNHDA, SQIVND (reference sequence). This CDR3 is 15 amino acids long. The CDR3 protein is CASRRTGGLDYGYTF. The CDR3 region has the DNA TGTGCCAGTAGAAGGACCGGGGGACTCGACTATGGCTACACCTTC.

The CDR3 coding sequence is TGTGCCAGCAGCTTTGCGGGTTCTGGGGCCAACGTCCTGACTTTC. This encodes CASSFAGSGANVLTF. This rearrangement joins TRBV11-1 to TRBJ2-6; perhaps TRBD2 as D (5 bases). Trimming removed 3 bases at V and 1 base at J, with 7 bases between. This CDR3 has 15 amino acids. In germline, CDR1 is SGHAT, CDR2 FQDESV (reference sequence).

This rearrangement joins TRBV30 to TRBJ1-1; possibly TRBD1 for D (6 bases). The germline V gene encodes CDR1 GTSNPN and CDR2 SVGIG (reference sequence). The CDR3 is made up of 13 amino acids. V lost 4 bases and J 9 bases, leaving 18 bases between the germline ends. CDR3 protein: CAWNPGLGGKAFF. The DNA for the CDR3 is TGTGCCTGGAACCCCGGCCTAGGGGGAAAAGCTTTCTTT.

This chain uses TRBV5-6 with TRBJ2-5; 13 bases are shared with TRBD2. The CDR3 extends over 19 amino acids. V was clipped by 3 bases and J by 5 bases; unmatched bases: 16. CDR1 is SGHDT and CDR2 is YYEEEE in the germline V gene. The CDR3 loop is CASSSTPGLAGTQRETQYF. The CDR3 DNA sequence: TGTGCCAGCAGCTCGACGCCGGGACTAGCGGGAACTCAAAGGGAGACCCAGTACTTC.

The chain links TRBV5-6 to TRBJ1-1, with D possibly matching TRBD1 (5 bases). The germline gives CDR1 SGHDT, CDR2 YYEEEE. Trimming left V 0 bases short and J 7 bases short, with 13 bases between. The CDR3 runs to 14 residues. In nucleotides, the CDR3 is TGTGCCAGCAGCTTGGTTACAGGCCCGTATGAAGCTTTCTTT. Amino acid sequence: CASSLVTGPYEAFF.

The chain couples TRBV5-1 to TRBJ2-2; weak D call: TRBD2 (6 bases). The CDR3 length is 16 residues. Germline loops: CDR1 SGHRS, CDR2 YFSETQ. Trimming cost V 0 bases and J 2 bases, with 11 bases left between them. CDR3 sequence: CASSLALASNTGELFF. The CDR3 DNA reads as TGCGCCAGCAGCTTGGCCCTAGCGAGTAACACCGGGGAGCTGTTTTTT.

This CDR3 reads CASSNLGTSGGPASYNEQFF. CDR3 DNA: TGTGCCAGCAGTAACCTAGGGACTAGCGGGGGTCCGGCCTCCTACAATGAGCAGTTCTTC. The chain couples TRBV2 to TRBJ2-1; 14 nucleotides line up with TRBD2. The CDR3 is made up of 20 amino acids. Germline V lookup: CDR1 SNHLY, CDR2 FYNNEI. Trimming took 5 bases from V and 0 from J; bases not matched to a gene: 12.

This rearrangement joins TRBV7-9 to TRBJ2-5; 16 nucleotides match TRBD2. CDR1 is SEHNR, CDR2 FQNEAQ, per germline (reference sequence). The J segment lost 1 base and the V segment lost 3 bases, leaving 2 bases of the junction unmatched. The length of the CDR3 is 17 residues. The CDR3 spells CASSLGTSGGAQETQYF. In DNA, the CDR3 is TGTGCCAGCAGCTTGGGGACTAGCGGGGGGGCCCAAGAGACCCAGTACTTC.

The chain links TRBV7-9 to TRBJ2-1; possible D gene TRBD2, 5 bases. The CDR3 loop spans 13 amino acids. V gave up 8 bases and J gave up 2 bases, with 10 bases separating them. Germline assignment: CDR1 SEHNR and CDR2 FQNEAQ (reference sequence). The CDR3 loop is CASVRGTYNEQFF. The CDR3 DNA is TGTGCCAGCGTTCGGGGAACCTACAATGAGCAGTTCTTC.

This sequence joins TRBV19 and TRBJ2-5; 9 nucleotides match TRBD2. The germline CDR1 and CDR2 sequences are LNHDA and SQIVND (reference sequence). The CDR3 runs to 16 residues. With V trimmed by 4 bases and J by 2 bases, 8 bases remained unmatched. In nucleotides, the CDR3 is TGTGCCAGTAGTACACCGGGACTAGCACCACAAGAGACCCAGTACTTC. This gives the protein CASSTPGLAPQETQYF.

The CDR3 spells CAWSEQGLEQYF. The CDR3 DNA sequence: TGTGCCTGGAGTGAACAGGGGCTCGAGCAGTACTTC. The V gene is TRBV30, the J gene TRBJ2-7, with 7 nucleotides matching TRBD1. Germline V gene lookup returns CDR1 GTSNPN and CDR2 SVGIG (reference sequence). The V gene end was trimmed by 1 base and the J gene end by 6 bases; junction bases not matched to a gene: 3. CDR3 length: 12 residues.

The rearrangement joins TRBV5-8 to TRBJ1-5; 9 positions agree with TRBD1. CDR1 is SGHTS and CDR2 is YDEGEE in the germline V gene. The trim removed 5 bases at V and 2 bases at J, leaving 8 bases unmatched. This CDR3 comprises 16 residues. The CDR3 DNA reads as TGTGCCAGCAGGAAAACAGGGGGCGCCGGCAATCAGCCCCAGCATTTT. It yields the protein CASRKTGGAGNQPQHF.

V usage is TRBV5-1 and J usage is TRBJ1-2; D unresolved. Germline V CDR1 and CDR2: SGHRS, YFSETQ. The CDR3 covers 13 residues. V dropped 0 bases and J dropped 5 bases, with 8 bases sitting between them. As DNA, the CDR3 is TGCGCCAGCAGCTTGGCTCCGGAGTATGGCTACACCTTC. Protein sequence: CASSLAPEYGYTF.

The chain joins TRBV6-5 to TRBJ2-5; D not certain. Germline V gene data show CDR1 as MNHEY and CDR2 as SVGAGI. V lost 6 bases and J 5 bases, leaving 13 bases between the germline ends. The CDR3 totals 13 residues. The CDR3 protein is CASSYGRWETQYF. The CDR3 DNA reads as TGTGCCAGCAGCTACGGCAGGTGGGAGACCCAGTACTTC.

The chain links TRBV27 to TRBJ2-1; D is uncertain. Germline CDR1 MNHEY, CDR2 SMNVEV (reference sequence). The CDR3 loop spans 18 amino acids. Trimming left V 4 bases short and J 0 bases short, with 19 bases between. The CDR3 bases are TGTGCCAGCAGTTACTCACCCCTAGTAGCCGGCTCCTACAATGAGCAGTTCTTC. As protein: CASSYSPLVAGSYNEQFF.

The V and J genes are TRBV18 and TRBJ2-3; 11 bases align to TRBD1. Per the germline V gene, CDR1 is KGHSH and CDR2 is LQKENI. This CDR3 comprises 17 residues. V shed 3 bases and J 4 bases; nucleotides not matched to a gene: 9. CDR3: CASSPGTGGVFPDTQYF. The CDR3 DNA follows: TGTGCCAGCTCACCTGGGACAGGGGGAGTTTTTCCAGATACGCAGTATTTT.